Sequencing of this T cell receptor beta chain was carried out in a study of T-cell reconstitution after alpha-beta-depleted transplantation in children. This clonotype has ten or more counts. This CDR3 has 13 residues. The germline gives CDR1 SGHTA, CDR2 FQGNSA. V lost 4 bases, J lost 9 bases, and 5 bases stayed unmatched. The authors prepared the TCRbeta library with unique molecular identifiers. TCRdb independently ran MiXCR on the PCR reads; one entry per CDR3 protein. The sample holds 380,000 or so distinct CDR3 sequences, less than 15% seen once. V usage is TRBV7-2 and J usage is TRBJ1-1, with 10 bases aligning to TRBD1. The sequencing used PBMCs, collected from the stem cell graft. This clonotype was obtained from a human donor who donated a stem cell graft to a child with Fanconi anemia. CDR3 protein: CASSSGQGLKAFF. In nucleotides, the CDR3 is TGTGCCAGCAGCTCGGGACAGGGGCTCAAAGCTTTCTTT.